These T cell receptor beta chains were read from a single sample in a study of T-cell reconstitution after alpha-beta-depleted transplantation in children. TCRdb independently ran MiXCR on the PCR reads; one entry per CDR3 protein. Here the sample spans around 370,000 distinct CDR3 sequences, around a tenth being singletons. Specimen: PBMCs from the stem cell graft donor, collected from the stem cell graft. The receptors stem from a human donor who donated a stem cell graft to a child with acute lymphoblastic leukemia. Each CDR3 is given with its conserved first and last residue. The D gene is left open where the match is weak. Size values are once, few and many counts, or a class for expanded clones, and some rows have none.

v_call	d_call	j_call	cdr3_length	clone_size	cdr3_nt	cdr3_aa
TRBV5-6	-	TRBJ2-7	12	many	TGTGCCAGCAGCTACGGGCCCTACGAGCAGTACTTC	CASSYGPYEQYF
TRBV20-1	-	TRBJ2-2	15	few	TGCAGTGCTAGAGATCTTGGGTCCCCGCCCGGGGAGCTGTTTTTT	CSARDLGSPPGELFF
TRBV12-3/TRBV12-4	TRBD1	TRBJ1-2	14	many	TGTGCCAGCAGTTTGGCCAGGGGGCGCAAAGGCTACACCTTC	CASSLARGRKGYTF
TRBV7-2	-	TRBJ2-1	12	few	TGTGCCAGCAGCTTAGTGTGGTACGAGCAGTTCTTC	CASSLVWYEQFF
TRBV20-1	-	TRBJ1-1	12	-	TGCAGTGCTAGCCAGGTCTACACTGAAGCTTTCTTT	CSASQVYTEAFF
TRBV18	TRBD2	TRBJ2-5	17	-	TGTGCCAGCTCACCGCTAGCGGGAGAATTATCTGGAGAGACCCAGTACTTC	CASSPLAGELSGETQYF
TRBV20-1	TRBD2	TRBJ2-1	14	few	TGCAGTGGGACCGGGACTAGCGGGTTCAATGAGCAGTTCTTC	CSGTGTSGFNEQFF
TRBV29-1	TRBD2	TRBJ2-3	16	-	TGCAGCGCCAATGGCTGGGAGGGACCTAGCACAGATACGCAGTATTTT	CSANGWEGPSTDTQYF
TRBV4-2	-	TRBJ2-7	12	-	TGTGCCAGCAGCCAGGGAAGGAACGAGCAGTACTTC	CASSQGRNEQYF
TRBV12-3/TRBV12-4	TRBD1	TRBJ2-3	13	few	TGTGCCAGCAGCCGAGACAGGGCAGATACGCAGTATTTT	CASSRDRADTQYF
TRBV4-3	TRBD2	TRBJ2-3	19	-	TGCGCCAGCAGCCAAGACCATTTGGCGGGAGTCGTTGGCACAGATACGCAGTATTTT	CASSQDHLAGVVGTDTQYF
TRBV15	-	TRBJ2-3	18	-	TGTGCCACCAGCAGAGATAGGCAGGGATCTCCGCGCACAGATACGCAGTATTTT	CATSRDRQGSPRTDTQYF
TRBV18	-	TRBJ2-2	16	-	TGTGCCAGCTCACCGAAGACTGGGATTAACACCGGGGAGCTGTTTTTT	CASSPKTGINTGELFF